Listed below are T cell receptor beta chains from one sample, sequenced in a study of T cell responses to AZD1222 COVID-19 vaccine. Libraries were prepared by immunoSEQ multiplex PCR; TCRdb keeps only in-frame clonotypes and omits some of them. Of 90,000 to 140,000 clones in the sample, 70% to 90% were seen once. Material: peripheral blood, obtained on day 0 of AZD1222 vaccination. These receptors originate from an adult in good health. Each CDR3 is given with its conserved first and last residue. A D gene is named only where the DNA matches it firmly. Expanded clones get a size class; other rows say once, few or many, or leave the size out.

cdr3_nt cdr3_aa clone_size j_call v_call d_call
TGTGCCAGCAGTGATGTTAGCGGCAGTTGGAACACTGAAGCTTTCTTT CASSDVSGSWNTEAFF . TRBJ1-1 TRBV6-1 .
TGTGCCAGCTCACCAAGCGGAGAAGGCAGGGGGCTCAGGAGCTCCTACAATGAGCAGTTCTTC CASSPSGEGRGLRSSYNEQFF . TRBJ2-1 TRBV18 TRBD1
TGTGCCAGCAGTTTTTTGGGGGATTATGGCTACACCTTC CASSFLGDYGYTF . TRBJ1-2 TRBV27 .
TGTGCCCTATCAGCGGGGGGTGGAAGGAATGAGCAGTTCTTC CALSAGGGRNEQFF . TRBJ2-1 TRBV28 TRBD2
TGTGCCAGCACGGGACGGGCAAACACCGGGGAGCTGTTTTTT CASTGRANTGELFF . TRBJ2-2 TRBV6-5 .
TGCAGTGCTAGTCGACGGGTCTACGAGCAGTACTTC CSASRRVYEQYF . TRBJ2-7 TRBV20-1 .
TGTGCCAGCAGCCAAGAATCAGATACGCAGTATTTT CASSQESDTQYF . TRBJ2-3 TRBV4-2 .
TGTGCCAGCAGCCTGACAGGGGGATATCAGCCCCAGCATTTT CASSLTGGYQPQHF . TRBJ1-5 TRBV28 TRBD1
TGTGCCAGCAGGAAAACAGGGAGCTCCTACAATGAGCAGTTCTTC CASRKTGSSYNEQFF . TRBJ2-1 TRBV7-2 .
TGTGCCAGCAGCTTAGGAGGGTCGGTCACCGGGGAGCTGTTTTTT CASSLGGSVTGELFF . TRBJ2-2 TRBV7-2 .
TGTGCCACCCTTTGGGACACCGGGGAGCTGTTTTTT CATLWDTGELFF . TRBJ2-2 TRBV21-1 .
TGCGCCAGCAGTGAGTTCTTGGGACCGGGGGAGCTGTTTTTT CASSEFLGPGELFF . TRBJ2-2 TRBV10-2 .
TGTGCCAGCAGCTTACCCAGTACGAACACTGAAGCTTTCTTT CASSLPSTNTEAFF . TRBJ1-1 TRBV7-9 .
TGTGCCAGCAGCCATATTTACGAGCAGTACTTC CASSHIYEQYF . TRBJ2-7 TRBV3-1/TRBV3-2 .
TGTGCCAGCAGTCGGGACTCTAGCAATCAGCCCCAGCATTTT CASSRDSSNQPQHF . TRBJ1-5 TRBV27 .
TGTGCCAGCAGCCAACAGGGTTACAATGAGCAGTTCTTC CASSQQGYNEQFF . TRBJ2-1 TRBV5-5 .
TGTGCCAGCAGCCCCCGGGGACAGTCCACAGATACGCAGTATTTT CASSPRGQSTDTQYF . TRBJ2-3 TRBV9 TRBD1
TGCGCCAGCAGTGAGTCGAGCCTAGCGGGAGGGCCCTCCTACAATGAGCAGTTCTTC CASSESSLAGGPSYNEQFF . TRBJ2-1 TRBV10-1 TRBD2
TGTGCCAGCAGCGGTAGCGGGGCCAGGGACAATGAGCAGTTCTTC CASSGSGARDNEQFF . TRBJ2-1 TRBV9 TRBD2
TGTGCCAGCACCACCGCACTAACCCCCTACGAGCAGTACTTC CASTTALTPYEQYF . TRBJ2-7 TRBV28 .
TGTGCCAGCAGTACCCTAGCGGGACCTGGGGAGCTGTTTTTT CASSTLAGPGELFF . TRBJ2-2 TRBV27 TRBD2
TGTGCCAGCAGCCAAGTGGGAAGGCGGGCCTTCGAGCAGTACTTC CASSQVGRRAFEQYF . TRBJ2-7 TRBV3-1/TRBV3-2 .
TGTGCCAGTAGTATTGCGTTACACTCTGGAAACACCATATATTTT CASSIALHSGNTIYF . TRBJ1-3 TRBV19 .
TGTGCCAGCAGCTTAGAAGGAACGCAGCCCCAGCATTTT CASSLEGTQPQHF once TRBJ1-5 TRBV7-2 .
TGTGCCAGCAGCTTTGCGGGAGGGCCAGGGGATACGCAGTATTTT CASSFAGGPGDTQYF . TRBJ2-3 TRBV7-9 TRBD2
TGTGCCAGCAGCCTCCGGGACAGGAATTACGAGCAGTACTTC CASSLRDRNYEQYF . TRBJ2-7 TRBV5-5 TRBD1
TGTGCCAGCAGCGCCCGAGTGGGAACGGACACTGAAGCTTTCTTT CASSARVGTDTEAFF . TRBJ1-1 TRBV5-4 .
TGTGCCAGCAGGGACAGTAACTATGGCTACACCTTC CASRDSNYGYTF . TRBJ1-2 TRBV12-3/TRBV12-4 .
TGTGCCAGCAGCTTGTTTAACACGGGCAACAATCAGCCCCAGCATTTT CASSLFNTGNNQPQHF . TRBJ1-5 TRBV5-6 .
TGTGCCAGCAGTCCGATAGCGGGAGTGGACGAGCAGTACTTC CASSPIAGVDEQYF . TRBJ2-7 TRBV28 TRBD2
TGTGCCAGCAGCAAAAACACCATCCAAGAGACCCAGTACTTC CASSKNTIQETQYF . TRBJ2-5 TRBV7-3 .
TGTGCCACCAGCAGAGACGCTTTGGGGGCAAGCACCGGGGAGCTGTTTTTT CATSRDALGASTGELFF . TRBJ2-2 TRBV15 .
TGTGCCAGCAAGAAGGGGTCTGCGGGAGGTGATGAGCAGTTCTTC CASKKGSAGGDEQFF . TRBJ2-1 TRBV6-5 TRBD2
TGTGCCAGCTCACCCCGCCAGGGTAACGAAAAACTGTTTTTT CASSPRQGNEKLFF . TRBJ1-4 TRBV18 .
TGTGCCAGCAGCGAGGGACAGGCACAAGAGACCCAGTACTTC CASSEGQAQETQYF . TRBJ2-5 TRBV11-2 TRBD1
TGTGCCAGCAGTTTTGGACAGATGAACACTGAAGCTTTCTTT CASSFGQMNTEAFF . TRBJ1-1 TRBV28 .
TGTGCCAGCAGTTTAGACAGGGGTTCCTACGAGCAGTACTTC CASSLDRGSYEQYF . TRBJ2-7 TRBV6-5 TRBD1
TGTGCCAGCTCACCTGGAAGCGGGAGGGTGAATGAGCAGTTCTTC CASSPGSGRVNEQFF . TRBJ2-1 TRBV18 TRBD2
TGTGCCAGCAGCCAACAGGGCGATACGCAGTATTTT CASSQQGDTQYF . TRBJ2-3 TRBV7-8 .
TGTGCCAGCAGCTCGCCGGGACTAGCGGGAGTCATAACCGGGGAGCTGTTTTTT CASSSPGLAGVITGELFF . TRBJ2-2 TRBV5-4 TRBD2
TGTGCCAGCAGTGCCTTCGATCGGGGCACTGAAGCTTTCTTT CASSAFDRGTEAFF . TRBJ1-1 TRBV28 .
TGTGCCACCAGTGTCGGGCAGGGGAAAGGGGAAAAACTGTTTTTT CATSVGQGKGEKLFF . TRBJ1-4 TRBV24-1 .
TGTGCCAGCAGCGCAACCGGGACAGGGGGCTTGAACACTGAAGCTTTCTTT CASSATGTGGLNTEAFF . TRBJ1-1 TRBV5-5 TRBD1
TGCGCCAGCAGCGGAACGGGACTCCAATACGAGCAGTACTTC CASSGTGLQYEQYF . TRBJ2-7 TRBV5-1 .
TGTGCCAGCTCACCAATCCCTCTTTCCACCGGGGAGCTGTTTTTT CASSPIPLSTGELFF . TRBJ2-2 TRBV18 .
TGTGCCACCCGGGACAGAGACCTTTATGGCTACACCTTC CATRDRDLYGYTF few TRBJ1-2 TRBV5-4 TRBD1
TGCGCCAGCAGCTTGGCCATCGGAGCGGGAGTTTACGAGCAGTACTTC CASSLAIGAGVYEQYF few TRBJ2-7 TRBV5-1 TRBD2
TGTGCCAGCAGTCCTGCGGGCAGGCAAAATGAAAAACTGTTTTTT CASSPAGRQNEKLFF . TRBJ1-4 TRBV6-5 .
TGTGCCAGCAGCCGGTGGACAGGGCCCACCGGGGAGCTGTTTTTT CASSRWTGPTGELFF . TRBJ2-2 TRBV7-9 TRBD1
TGTGCCAGCCAGGCTAGCGGGTCCCCCATTTACAATGAGCAGTTCTTC CASQASGSPIYNEQFF . TRBJ2-1 TRBV7-9 TRBD2
TGTGCCAGTAGTATAGATTGGGGAGAGACCCAGTACTTC CASSIDWGETQYF . TRBJ2-5 TRBV19 .
TGTGCCAGCAGCTTACAGGGCGGGAGGGAGTACGAGCAGTACTTC CASSLQGGREYEQYF . TRBJ2-7 TRBV7-2 TRBD2
TGTGCCAGCAGTTATAACAGGGGGACTCAGCCCCAGCATTTT CASSYNRGTQPQHF . TRBJ1-5 TRBV6-5 TRBD1